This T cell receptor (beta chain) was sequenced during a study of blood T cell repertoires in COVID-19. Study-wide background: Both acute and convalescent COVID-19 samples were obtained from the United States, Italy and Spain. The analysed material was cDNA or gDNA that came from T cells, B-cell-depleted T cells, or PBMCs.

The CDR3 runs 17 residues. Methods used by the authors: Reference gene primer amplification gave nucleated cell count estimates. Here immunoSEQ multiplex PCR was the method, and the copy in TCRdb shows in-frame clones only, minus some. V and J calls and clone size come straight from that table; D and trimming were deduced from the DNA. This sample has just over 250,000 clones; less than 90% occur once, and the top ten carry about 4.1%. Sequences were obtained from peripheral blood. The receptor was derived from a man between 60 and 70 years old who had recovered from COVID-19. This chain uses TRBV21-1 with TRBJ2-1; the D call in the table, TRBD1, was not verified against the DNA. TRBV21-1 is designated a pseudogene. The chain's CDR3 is CASSTLQGGQGFDEQFF. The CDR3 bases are TGTGCCAGCAGCACTCTCCAGGGGGGACAGGGTTTCGATGAGCAGTTCTTC.